The text below deals with one T cell receptor beta chain. In the original workflow: Estimated nucleated cell counts came from reference gene primer amplification. Clones were sequenced by immunoSEQ multiplex PCR, and TCRdb holds only the in-frame ones, with some missing. The V and J calls and the clone size are those of that table, but D and trimming were determined from the DNA. The data contain about 120,000 clones, about 88% of them singletons. This entry comes from a study of blood T cell repertoires in COVID-19. Study-wide context: Specimens from acute and convalescent COVID-19 originated in the United States, Italy and Spain.

The CDR3 length is 14 residues. Trimming cost V 4 bases and J 2 bases; bases outside gene matches: 3. Germline CDR1 reads KGHSY; CDR2 reads FQNENV. Material: peripheral blood. This rearrangement joins TRBV16 to TRBJ2-7; 9 bases align to TRBD1. This clonotype originated in a man aged 35 to 55 with acute or convalescent COVID-19. The CDR3 DNA reads TGTGCCAGCAGCCCCCGGACAGGGGCCTACGAGCAGTACTTC. This gives the protein CASSPRTGAYEQYF.